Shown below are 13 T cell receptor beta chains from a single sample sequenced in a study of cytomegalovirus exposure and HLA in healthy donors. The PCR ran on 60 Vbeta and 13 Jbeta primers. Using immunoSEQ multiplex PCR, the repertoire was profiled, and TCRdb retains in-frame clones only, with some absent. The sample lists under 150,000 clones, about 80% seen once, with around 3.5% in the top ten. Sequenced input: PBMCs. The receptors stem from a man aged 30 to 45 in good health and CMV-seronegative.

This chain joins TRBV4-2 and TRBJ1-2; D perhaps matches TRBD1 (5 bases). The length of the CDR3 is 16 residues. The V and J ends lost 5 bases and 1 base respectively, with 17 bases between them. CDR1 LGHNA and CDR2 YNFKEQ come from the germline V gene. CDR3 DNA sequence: TGTGCCAGCAGCGAAGCGTGGGGCGCAAGTAACTATGGCTACACCTTC. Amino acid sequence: CASSEAWGASNYGYTF.

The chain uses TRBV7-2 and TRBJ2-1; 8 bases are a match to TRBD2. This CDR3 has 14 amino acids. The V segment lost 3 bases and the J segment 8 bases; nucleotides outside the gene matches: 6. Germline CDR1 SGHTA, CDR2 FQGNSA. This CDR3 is CASSFSGGLDEQFF. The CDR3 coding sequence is TGTGCCAGCAGCTTTTCGGGGGGGTTGGATGAGCAGTTCTTC.

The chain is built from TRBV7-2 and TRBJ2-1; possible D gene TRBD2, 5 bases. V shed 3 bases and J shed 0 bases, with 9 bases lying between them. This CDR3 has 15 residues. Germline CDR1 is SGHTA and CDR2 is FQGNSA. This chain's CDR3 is CASSLASSSYNEQFF. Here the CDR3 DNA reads TGTGCCAGCAGCTTGGCTAGCAGCTCCTACAATGAGCAGTTCTTC. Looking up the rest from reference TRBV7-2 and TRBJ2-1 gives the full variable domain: GAGVSQSPSNKVTEKGKDVELRCDPISGHTALYWYRQSLGQGLEFLIYFQGNSAPDKSGLPSDRFSAERTGGSVSTLTIQRTQQEDSAVYLCASSLASSSYNEQFFGPGTRLTVL.

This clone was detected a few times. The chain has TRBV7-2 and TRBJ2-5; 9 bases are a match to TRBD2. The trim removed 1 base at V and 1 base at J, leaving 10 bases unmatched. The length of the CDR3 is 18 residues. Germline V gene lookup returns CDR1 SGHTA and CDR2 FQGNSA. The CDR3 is CASSLVRLAGSIQETQYF. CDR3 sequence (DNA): TGTGCCAGCAGCTTAGTTAGGCTAGCGGGGTCAATCCAAGAGACCCAGTACTTC.

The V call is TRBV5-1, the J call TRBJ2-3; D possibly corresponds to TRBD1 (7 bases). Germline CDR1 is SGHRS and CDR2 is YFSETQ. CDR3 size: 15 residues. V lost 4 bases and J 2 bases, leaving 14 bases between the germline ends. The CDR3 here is CASSPGDRNTDTQYF. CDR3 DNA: TGCGCCAGCAGCCCGGGGGACAGAAACACAGATACGCAGTATTTT.

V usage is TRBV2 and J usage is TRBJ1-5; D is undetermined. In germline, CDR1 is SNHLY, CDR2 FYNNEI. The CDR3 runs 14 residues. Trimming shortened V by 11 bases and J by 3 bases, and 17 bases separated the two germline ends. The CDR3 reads CAVLKPPFNQPQHF. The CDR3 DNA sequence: TGTGCCGTCCTAAAACCTCCGTTCAATCAGCCCCAGCATTTT. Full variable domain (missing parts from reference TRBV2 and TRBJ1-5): EPEVTQTPSHQVTQMGQEVILRCVPISNHLYFYWYRQILGQKVEFLVSFYNNEISEKSEIFDDQFSVERPDGSNFTLKIRSTKLEDSAMYFCAVLKPPFNQPQHFGDGTRLSIL.

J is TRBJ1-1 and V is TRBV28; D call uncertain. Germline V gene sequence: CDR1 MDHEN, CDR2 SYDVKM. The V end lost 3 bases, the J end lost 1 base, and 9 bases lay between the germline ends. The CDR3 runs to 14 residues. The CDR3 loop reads CASSFVQPNTEAFF. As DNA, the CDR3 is TGTGCCAGCAGTTTTGTACAGCCGAACACTGAAGCTTTCTTT.

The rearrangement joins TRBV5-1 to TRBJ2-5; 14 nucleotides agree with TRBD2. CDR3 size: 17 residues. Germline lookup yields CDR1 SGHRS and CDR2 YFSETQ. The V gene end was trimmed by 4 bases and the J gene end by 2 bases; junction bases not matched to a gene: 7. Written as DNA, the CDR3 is TGCGCCAGCAGCCCCGGGACTAGCGGGGGCAGACAAGAGACCCAGTACTTC. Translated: CASSPGTSGGRQETQYF.

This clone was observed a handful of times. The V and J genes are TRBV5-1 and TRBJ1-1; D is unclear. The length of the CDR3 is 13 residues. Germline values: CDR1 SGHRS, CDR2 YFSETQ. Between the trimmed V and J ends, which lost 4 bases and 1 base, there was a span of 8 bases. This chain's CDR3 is CASSLEGNTEAFF. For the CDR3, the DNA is TGCGCCAGCAGCCTCGAGGGGAACACTGAAGCTTTCTTT.

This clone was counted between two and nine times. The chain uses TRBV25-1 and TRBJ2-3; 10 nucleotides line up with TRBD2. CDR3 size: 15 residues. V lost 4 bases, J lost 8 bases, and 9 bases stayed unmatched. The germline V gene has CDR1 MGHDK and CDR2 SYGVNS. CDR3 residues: CASSGPSGRVGTQYF. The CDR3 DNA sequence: TGTGCCAGCAGTGGCCCCAGCGGGAGGGTAGGTACGCAGTATTTT.

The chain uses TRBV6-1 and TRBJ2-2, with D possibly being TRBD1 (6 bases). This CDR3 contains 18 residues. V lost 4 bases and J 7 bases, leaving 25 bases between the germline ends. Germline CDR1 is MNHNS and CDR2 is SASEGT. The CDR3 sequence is CASSVFLWTATPNGELFF. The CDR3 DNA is TGTGCCAGCAGTGTTTTCCTCTGGACAGCTACACCTAACGGGGAGCTGTTTTTT.

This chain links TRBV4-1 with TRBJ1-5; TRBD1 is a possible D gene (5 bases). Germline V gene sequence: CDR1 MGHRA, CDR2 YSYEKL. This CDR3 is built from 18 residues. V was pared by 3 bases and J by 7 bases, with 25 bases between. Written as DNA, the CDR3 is TGCGCCAGCAGCCATGATCTAAAGGGGCCTCAGGAAGGCCAGCCCCAGCATTTT. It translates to CASSHDLKGPQEGQPQHF.

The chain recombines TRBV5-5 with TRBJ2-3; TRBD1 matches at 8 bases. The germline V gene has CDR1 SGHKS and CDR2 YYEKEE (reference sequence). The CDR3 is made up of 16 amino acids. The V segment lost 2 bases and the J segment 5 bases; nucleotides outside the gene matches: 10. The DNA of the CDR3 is TGTGCCAGCAGCTTAGGCGGCAGGGGGCTATTAGATACGCAGTATTTT. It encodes CASSLGGRGLLDTQYF.